The clone carrying this TCR beta chain was counted a few times. The antigen is not known. CDR1 is KGHDR and CDR2 is SFDVKD in the germline V gene. The V end was cut by 4 bases, the J end by 0 bases, with 13 bases between. The CDR3 is 16 residues long. These data are taken from a study of identical twins. General study results and limits: Zero-insertion findings could be partly confounded by invariant cells (MAIT and iNKT cells). For monozygotic twins, models underestimated out-of-frame TCR alpha sharing.

TCRdb re-derived calls from the 5' RACE reads in MiXCR, one entry per CDR3 protein. The sample has about 900,000 distinct CDR3 sequences, over 9% seen once. The sample was also reused in another study, on yellow fever vaccine responses in identical twins.

The chain links TRBV24-1 to TRBJ2-3; a possible D gene is TRBD1 (5 bases). This clonotype was sampled from a woman between 18 and 29 years old in good health. The sequencing sample was made of PBMCs. DNA for the CDR3: TGTGCCACCAGTGACCCCCGACAGAAAAGCACAGATACGCAGTATTTT. Its translation is CATSDPRQKSTDTQYF.